A selection of T cell receptor beta chains follows, all from one sample in a study of shared clonotypes between healthy human individuals. Only in-frame clones appear in the TCRdb table, and some are missing; sequencing was by immunoSEQ multiplex PCR. The table records 2 million to 2.5 million clones, about 92% of them present only once. Input material: naive CD4+ T cells from PBMCs. These TCRs come from a man in his late teens or twenties in good health. Some clones in this sample may be carry-over from other donors' samples. CDR3s include the opening cysteine and the closing phenylalanine or tryptophan. Each record gives: J gene, V gene, clone size, D gene, CDR3 protein, CDR3 DNA. A D gene is named only where the DNA matches it firmly. Where a row states a size, it is once, few, many or the class of an expanded clone; other rows omit it.

J: TRBJ2-7; V: TRBV27; size: NA; D: NA; CDR3: CASSPRAGRYEQYF; DNA: TGTGCCAGCAGCCCCCGTGCGGGTAGGTACGAGCAGTACTTC
J: TRBJ1-5; V: TRBV27; size: NA; D: TRBD1; CDR3: CASSLRGPSNQPQHF; DNA: TGTGCCAGCAGTTTGAGGGGGCCTAGCAATCAGCCCCAGCATTTT
J: TRBJ2-1; V: TRBV18; size: NA; D: TRBD2; CDR3: CASSPGLAGGHYNEQFF; DNA: TGTGCCAGCTCCCCCGGACTAGCGGGAGGACACTACAATGAGCAGTTCTTC
J: TRBJ2-1; V: TRBV28; size: NA; D: TRBD1; CDR3: CASSFLGGLVNEQFF; DNA: TGTGCCAGCAGTTTCTTAGGGGGCTTGGTAAATGAGCAGTTCTTC
J: TRBJ2-1; V: TRBV7-2; size: NA; D: NA; CDR3: CASSKGRGVGLYEQFF; DNA: TGTGCCAGCAGCAAGGGTCGGGGCGTGGGACTGTATGAGCAGTTCTTC
J: TRBJ1-2; V: TRBV19; size: NA; D: NA; CDR3: CASSIEKEHYFSPYGYTF; DNA: TGTGCCAGTAGTATTGAGAAAGAGCACTATTTCTCGCCCTATGGCTACACCTTT
J: TRBJ1-4; V: TRBV7-9; size: NA; D: NA; CDR3: CASSSYLGTGEKLFF; DNA: TGTGCCAGCAGCTCGTACCTCGGGACGGGTGAAAAACTGTTTTTT
J: TRBJ1-4; V: TRBV28; size: NA; D: NA; CDR3: CASSTGFKEKLFF; DNA: TGTGCCAGCAGCACCGGGTTTAAGGAAAAACTGTTTTTT
J: TRBJ1-4; V: TRBV18; size: NA; D: NA; CDR3: CASSNIRSGEKLFF; DNA: TGTGCCAGCTCTAATATCCGCTCGGGGGAAAAACTGTTTTTT
J: TRBJ1-3; V: TRBV6-5; size: NA; D: TRBD1; CDR3: CASRTDRAGNTIYF; DNA: TGTGCCAGCAGGACGGACAGGGCTGGAAACACCATATATTTT
J: TRBJ1-2; V: TRBV7-3; size: NA; D: NA; CDR3: CASSLNQAGYGYTF; DNA: TGTGCCAGCAGCTTAAATCAAGCAGGGTATGGCTACACCTTC
J: TRBJ2-6; V: TRBV6-5; size: NA; D: NA; CDR3: CASSLMKAGANVLTF; DNA: TGTGCCAGCAGTTTAATGAAGGCTGGGGCCAACGTCCTGACTTTC
J: TRBJ2-7; V: TRBV28; size: NA; D: NA; CDR3: CASSFWGGQNKGEQYF; DNA: TGTGCCAGCAGTTTTTGGGGGGGACAGAACAAAGGAGAGCAGTACTTC
J: TRBJ2-7; V: TRBV7-2; size: NA; D: TRBD1; CDR3: CASSRRTGAYEQYF; DNA: TGTGCCAGCAGCCGCCGGACAGGGGCCTACGAGCAGTACTTC
J: TRBJ2-3; V: TRBV30; size: NA; D: NA; CDR3: CAWSSRTPADTQYF; DNA: TGTGCCTGGAGTTCTAGAACCCCGGCAGATACGCAGTATTTT
J: TRBJ2-1; V: TRBV6-5; size: NA; D: NA; CDR3: CASSYYRGLYNEQFF; DNA: TGTGCCAGCAGTTACTACAGGGGACTGTACAATGAGCAGTTCTTC
J: TRBJ2-6; V: TRBV28; size: NA; D: NA; CDR3: CASSVISGANVLTF; DNA: TGTGCCAGCAGCGTCATATCTGGGGCCAACGTCCTGACTTTC
J: TRBJ1-2; V: TRBV20-1; size: NA; D: NA; CDR3: CSAPEIYGYTF; DNA: TGCAGTGCTCCAGAGATCTATGGCTACACCTTC
J: TRBJ1-5; V: TRBV5-8; size: once; D: NA; CDR3: CASSLYRGNQPQHF; DNA: TGTGCCAGCAGCTTGTATAGAGGCAATCAGCCCCAGCATTTT
J: TRBJ2-2; V: TRBV7-9; size: NA; D: TRBD2; CDR3: CASSSRLAGANTGELFF; DNA: TGTGCCAGCAGCTCCAGACTAGCGGGTGCGAACACCGGGGAGCTGTTTTTT
J: TRBJ1-1; V: TRBV6-1; size: NA; D: TRBD1; CDR3: CASSGQGADTEAFF; DNA: TGTGCCAGCAGTGGACAGGGGGCTGACACTGAAGCTTTCTTT
J: TRBJ2-3; V: TRBV30; size: NA; D: NA; CDR3: CAWSVLGRTTDTQYF; DNA: TGTGCCTGGAGTGTACTCGGGCGCACCACAGATACGCAGTATTTT
J: TRBJ1-1; V: TRBV29-1; size: NA; D: NA; CDR3: CSVDDKGVNTEAFF; DNA: TGCAGCGTTGACGACAAGGGGGTGAACACTGAAGCTTTCTTT
J: TRBJ2-3; V: TRBV5-6; size: NA; D: NA; CDR3: CASSQGVWRYTQYF; DNA: TGTGCCAGCAGCCAAGGGGTTTGGAGGTATACGCAGTATTTT
J: TRBJ2-3; V: TRBV29-1; size: NA; D: TRBD2; CDR3: CSVRTSGSTDTQYF; DNA: TGCAGCGTCCGGACTAGCGGGAGTACAGATACGCAGTATTTT
J: TRBJ2-3; V: TRBV19; size: NA; D: NA; CDR3: CASSAVVRRPDTQYF; DNA: TGTGCCAGTAGTGCAGTTGTTCGTAGACCGGATACGCAGTATTTT
J: TRBJ1-3; V: TRBV18; size: NA; D: NA; CDR3: CASSPAGDGGSGNTIYF; DNA: TGTGCCAGCTCACCGGCCGGGGACGGTGGCTCTGGAAACACCATATATTTT
J: TRBJ2-1; V: TRBV7-2; size: NA; D: NA; CDR3: CASSLVAPEQFF; DNA: TGTGCCAGCAGCTTAGTCGCCCCCGAGCAGTTCTTC
J: TRBJ2-5; V: TRBV20-1; size: NA; D: NA; CDR3: CSAKRAVTQYF; DNA: TGCAGTGCCAAACGGGCGGTGACCCAGTACTTC
J: TRBJ1-1; V: TRBV18; size: NA; D: NA; CDR3: CASSTLEGDTEAFF; DNA: TGTGCCAGCTCAACGCTGGAGGGGGACACTGAAGCTTTCTTT
J: TRBJ1-5; V: TRBV6-6; size: few; D: NA; CDR3: CASSHQGLANNQPQHF; DNA: TGTGCCAGCAGTCACCAGGGACTGGCAAACAATCAGCCCCAGCATTTT
J: TRBJ1-1; V: TRBV6-1; size: NA; D: TRBD1; CDR3: CASSVSGQGASQAFF; DNA: TGTGCCAGCAGTGTTTCGGGACAGGGGGCCTCCCAAGCTTTCTTT
J: TRBJ2-7; V: TRBV18; size: NA; D: NA; CDR3: CASSLPGTYEQYF; DNA: TGTGCCAGCTCACTCCCGGGGACCTACGAGCAGTACTTC
J: TRBJ2-7; V: TRBV4-1; size: NA; D: NA; CDR3: CASSRRDVSYEQYF; DNA: TGCGCCAGCAGCCGGCGGGACGTCTCCTACGAGCAGTACTTC
J: TRBJ2-3; V: TRBV6-6; size: NA; D: TRBD2; CDR3: CASSFKGTIGTDTQYF; DNA: TGTGCCAGCAGTTTCAAGGGGACTATTGGCACAGATACGCAGTATTTT
J: TRBJ1-2; V: TRBV11-2; size: NA; D: TRBD1; CDR3: CASSSQHRGRSSHGYTF; DNA: TGTGCCAGCAGCTCCCAACACAGGGGTCGATCAAGTCATGGCTACACCTTC
J: TRBJ1-3; V: TRBV5-5; size: NA; D: NA; CDR3: CASSLRYSSGNTIYF; DNA: TGTGCCAGCAGCTTGAGGTATAGCTCTGGAAACACCATATATTTT
J: TRBJ1-2; V: TRBV5-1; size: NA; D: NA; CDR3: CASRRTGLYGYTF; DNA: TGCGCCAGCAGGAGAACAGGGCTCTATGGCTACACCTTC
J: TRBJ2-2; V: TRBV15; size: NA; D: TRBD2; CDR3: CATSVITSDTGELFF; DNA: TGTGCCACCAGCGTAATTACTAGCGACACCGGGGAGCTGTTTTTT
J: TRBJ2-3; V: TRBV2; size: NA; D: NA; CDR3: CASKADTDTQYF; DNA: TGTGCCAGCAAGGCAGACACAGATACGCAGTATTTT
J: TRBJ2-4; V: TRBV28; size: NA; D: NA; CDR3: CASSLSVAKNIQYF; DNA: TGTGCCAGCAGTTTATCGGTAGCCAAAAACATTCAGTACTTC
J: TRBJ2-7; V: TRBV6-5; size: NA; D: TRBD2; CDR3: CASSPSGTPEEQYF; DNA: TGTGCCAGCAGTCCTAGCGGGACCCCCGAGGAGCAGTACTTC
J: TRBJ1-2; V: TRBV28; size: NA; D: NA; CDR3: CASSPTSYGYTF; DNA: TGTGCCAGCAGCCCGACCTCCTATGGCTACACCTTC
J: TRBJ2-1; V: TRBV30; size: NA; D: NA; CDR3: CAWSPGTSSDNEQFF; DNA: TGTGCCTGGAGTCCCGGGACAAGTAGCGACAATGAGCAGTTCTTC
J: TRBJ2-3; V: TRBV5-4; size: NA; D: TRBD2; CDR3: CASSPGPLLAGGTDTQYF; DNA: TGTGCCAGCAGCCCAGGGCCTCTCCTAGCGGGAGGCACAGATACGCAGTATTTT
J: TRBJ2-2; V: TRBV19; size: NA; D: NA; CDR3: CASSTGQLNTGELFF; DNA: TGTGCCAGTAGTACGGGACAACTTAACACCGGGGAGCTGTTTTTT
J: TRBJ1-2; V: TRBV30; size: once; D: NA; CDR3: CAWSGAWGSLRGYTF; DNA: TGTGCCTGGAGCGGGGCCTGGGGGAGTCTAAGAGGCTACACCTTC
J: TRBJ2-1; V: TRBV10-3; size: NA; D: TRBD2; CDR3: CAISDRAGVNEQFF; DNA: TGTGCCATCAGTGATAGAGCGGGAGTCAATGAGCAGTTCTTC